The 29 T cell receptor beta chains listed next were all sequenced from one sample in a study of blood T cell repertoires in COVID-19 (dated by TCRdb to the early 2020s). Library generation was performed with the immunoSEQ multiplex PCR assay. As stored in TCRdb, this immuneACCESS dataset retains in-frame rearrangements with V and J assigned. A fraction of the clones does not appear; measured against another copy, unresolved V genes explain less than half of the discrepancy, and the remainder lacks a known reason. Counted in this sample were around 200,000 clones; 80% to 85% of them appeared once. 4.4% of the sample lies in the top ten. Sequences were obtained from peripheral blood. All receptors derive from a man aged 50-60 years with active or convalescent COVID-19.

V and J are TRBV2 and TRBJ1-3; 10 positions agree with TRBD1. The J segment lost 0 bases and the V segment lost 6 bases, leaving 5 bases of the junction unmatched. The CDR3 sequence is 16 residues long. The germline V gene has CDR1 SNHLY and CDR2 FYNNEI. The CDR3 DNA is TGTGCCAGCAGGGGGGACAGGGGCCTCTCTGGAAACACCATATATTTT. Its protein is CASRGDRGLSGNTIYF.

The chain recombines TRBV5-6 with TRBJ1-2, with D possibly being TRBD1 (6 bases). The CDR3 is 14 amino acids. V shed 0 bases and J shed 3 bases, with 9 bases lying between them. CDR1 and CDR2 (germline): SGHDT, YYEEEE. The CDR3 DNA sequence: TGTGCCAGCAGCTTGGTGGGGGCCCACTATGGCTACACCTTC. This encodes CASSLVGAHYGYTF.

The chain has TRBV4-2 and TRBJ2-1; D might be TRBD2 (6 bases). The CDR3 contains 15 residues. The germline V gene has CDR1 LGHNA and CDR2 YNFKEQ. V was pared by 0 bases and J by 8 bases, with 14 bases between. In DNA form, the CDR3 reads TGTGCCAGCAGCCAAGAAATAGGTTGGAGGGATGAGCAGTTCTTC. Protein product: CASSQEIGWRDEQFF.

The gene calls are TRBV6-4 and TRBJ2-2; 11 bases match TRBD2. Germline loops: CDR1 MRHNA, CDR2 SNTAGT. Trimming at V came to 4 bases and at J to 0 bases, leaving 4 bases not matched to a gene. The CDR3 spans 17 residues. The CDR3 loop reads CASSVLAGGTNTGELFF. The DNA for the CDR3 is TGTGCCAGCAGTGTTCTAGCGGGGGGCACGAACACCGGGGAGCTGTTTTTT.

This clone was observed a single time. The chain couples TRBV6-5 to TRBJ1-3; D is ambiguous. The CDR3 sequence is 15 residues long. CDR1 and CDR2 (germline): MNHEY, SVGAGI. Trimming left V 0 bases short and J 0 bases short, with 6 bases between. The CDR3 protein is CASSYSADSGNTIYF. The CDR3 nucleotides read TGTGCCAGCAGTTACTCGGCAGACTCTGGAAACACCATATATTTT.

This rearrangement joins TRBV19 to TRBJ1-5; 9 bases align to TRBD1. Trimming at V came to 8 bases and at J to 5 bases, leaving 10 bases not matched to a gene. The germline V gene has CDR1 LNHDA and CDR2 SQIVND (reference sequence). This CDR3 is built from 15 residues. CDR3 DNA: TGTGCCAGTCCCGACAGGGGGGTCCCCCATCAGCCCCAGCATTTT. It translates to CASPDRGVPHQPQHF.

The chain joins TRBV7-3 to TRBJ1-4; the D gene is possibly TRBD1 (6 bases). This CDR3 has 19 amino acids. The V gene's germline CDR1 is SGHTA and CDR2 FQGTGA. Trimming took 1 base from V and 0 from J, leaving 18 bases between them. CDR3: CASSLIGQGTYATNEKLFF. Written as DNA, the CDR3 is TGTGCCAGCAGCTTAATCGGGCAGGGGACCTATGCAACTAATGAAAAACTGTTTTTT.

The chain is built from TRBV29-1 and TRBJ2-3; D possibly corresponds to TRBD1 (6 bases). The CDR3 totals 14 residues. V lost 1 base and J 2 bases, leaving 10 bases between the germline ends. The germline V gene has CDR1 SQVTM and CDR2 ANQGSEA. The CDR3 reads CSVEAGQTTDTQYF. CDR3 sequence (DNA): TGCAGCGTTGAAGCAGGACAGACCACAGATACGCAGTATTTT.

CDR3 bases: TGTGCCAGCAGCCCATCCCTCCCGGGACAGGGTAACAATGAGCAGTTCTTC. Its translation is CASSPSLPGQGNNEQFF. The rearrangement uses TRBV11-2 and TRBJ2-1; TRBD1 matches 9 bases. Germline V gene sequence: CDR1 SGHAT, CDR2 FQNNGV. V gave up 5 bases and J gave up 5 bases; unmatched junction bases: 13. The CDR3 is 17 residues long.

The gene calls are TRBV2 and TRBJ2-2; 11 nucleotides match TRBD2. Germline CDR1 SNHLY, CDR2 FYNNEI. V was pared by 1 base and J by 0 bases, with 7 bases of the junction left unmatched. The length of the CDR3 is 19 residues. The CDR3 protein is CASSEETSGDLANTGELFF. CDR3 DNA sequence: TGTGCCAGCAGTGAAGAGACTAGCGGGGATCTCGCGAACACCGGGGAGCTGTTTTTT. Complete variable domain (other parts from reference TRBV2 and TRBJ2-2): EPEVTQTPSHQVTQMGQEVILRCVPISNHLYFYWYRQILGQKVEFLVSFYNNEISEKSEIFDDQFSVERPDGSNFTLKIRSTKLEDSAMYFCASSEETSGDLANTGELFFGEGSRLTVL.

This clone has just one count. The V gene is TRBV2, the J gene TRBJ2-7; D is uncertain. With 3 bases removed from V and 2 bases from J, the gap between germline ends came to 8 bases. The CDR3 totals 13 residues. Germline CDR1 is SNHLY and CDR2 is FYNNEI. CDR3 in DNA: TGTGCCAGCAGTGAGCAGGAAACCTACGAGCAGTACTTC. Residues: CASSEQETYEQYF.

Here the CDR3 DNA reads TGCGCCAGCAGCCGGAGCGGGGGGCAGTCAGAGACCCAGTACTTC. Its translation is CASSRSGGQSETQYF. The V call is TRBV4-1, the J call TRBJ2-5; TRBD2 matches 9 bases. There are 15 residues in the CDR3. Germline values: CDR1 MGHRA, CDR2 YSYEKL. With 4 bases clipped from V and 4 bases from J, the junction kept 7 bases outside the gene matches.

This clone was found a few times. In DNA, the CDR3 is TGCAGTGCTAGTCCGACTAGCGGGGTCTACAATGAGCAGTTCTTC. Its translation: CSASPTSGVYNEQFF. J is TRBJ2-1 and V is TRBV20-1; TRBD2 agrees at 11 bases. Germline assignment: CDR1 DFQATT and CDR2 SNEGSKA (reference sequence). J gave up 3 bases and V 3 bases, and 4 bases lay outside the gene matches. There are 15 residues in the CDR3.

The chain combines TRBV7-2 with TRBJ2-7; D unresolved. The V and J ends lost 2 bases and 2 bases respectively, with 10 bases between them. This CDR3 contains 14 residues. Germline V gene lookup returns CDR1 SGHTA and CDR2 FQGNSA. CDR3 sequence (DNA): TGTGCCAGCAGCTTAAACGCCAGGCCCTACGAGCAGTACTTC. Protein product: CASSLNARPYEQYF.

The rearrangement joins TRBV27 to TRBJ1-4, with D possibly matching TRBD1 (5 bases). V was clipped by 8 bases and J by 0 bases, with 10 bases between them. The CDR3 is made up of 14 amino acids. The germline V gene has CDR1 MNHEY and CDR2 SMNVEV (reference sequence). CDR3 sequence: CASRGGATNEKLFF. CDR3 in DNA: TGTGCCAGCCGGGGGGGAGCAACTAATGAAAAACTGTTTTTT.

In DNA, the CDR3 is TGTGCCAGTAGTATCTCAGGGCTTGATAATGAAAAACTGTTTTTT. The encoded protein is CASSISGLDNEKLFF. The J gene is TRBJ1-4, the V gene TRBV19; D perhaps matches TRBD1 (5 bases). This CDR3 is 15 amino acids long. Looked up from germline, CDR1 is LNHDA and CDR2 is SQIVND (reference sequence). Trimming pared 3 bases from V and 4 bases from J, leaving 12 bases between.

The V gene is TRBV30, the J gene TRBJ1-3; D gene ambiguous. This CDR3 contains 14 residues. Trimming pared 1 base from V and 0 bases from J, leaving 7 bases between. Germline V gene data show CDR1 as GTSNPN and CDR2 as SVGIG (reference sequence). The DNA of the CDR3 is TGTGCCTGGAGTGCGTCCTTCTCTGGAAACACCATATATTTT. Translating it yields CAWSASFSGNTIYF.

The chain recombines TRBV15 with TRBJ2-1; 8 bases match TRBD2. CDR1 is LNHNV, CDR2 YYDKDF, per germline (reference sequence). The CDR3 runs to 14 residues. V shed 8 bases and J 0 bases; nucleotides not matched to a gene: 3. The CDR3 nucleotides are TGTGCCACCTCCCGGGGGGGCTCCTACAATGAGCAGTTCTTC. It encodes CATSRGGSYNEQFF.

The rearrangement links TRBV14 to TRBJ1-6; 7 bases align to TRBD1. With V trimmed by 2 bases and J by 10 bases, 2 bases remained unmatched. Germline CDR1 and CDR2: SGHDN and FVKESK. The CDR3 contains 13 residues. The CDR3 DNA is TGTGCCAGCAGCCAAAAAGGGGGCTCACCCCTCCACTTT. This sequence encodes CASSQKGGSPLHF.

This clone was recorded a few times. The chain recombines TRBV5-4 with TRBJ2-5; maybe TRBD1 (5 bases). This CDR3 contains 12 residues. From germline, CDR1 is SGHNT and CDR2 YYREEE (reference sequence). V was trimmed by 4 bases and J by 7 bases, leaving 11 bases between them. The CDR3 is CASSAPTGTQYF. Here the CDR3 DNA reads TGTGCCAGCAGCGCGCCTACAGGGACCCAGTACTTC.

The chain couples TRBV5-1 to TRBJ2-3; 15 nucleotides agree with TRBD2. CDR3 length equals 14 residues. The J segment lost 9 bases and the V segment lost 4 bases, leaving 3 bases of the junction unmatched. Germline values: CDR1 SGHRS, CDR2 YFSETQ. The CDR3 DNA sequence: TGCGCCAGCAGCACGGGACTAGCGGGGGGCACGCAGTATTTT. Protein product: CASSTGLAGGTQYF.

This clone was seen more than once but under ten times. The J gene is TRBJ1-3, the V gene TRBV3-1 (or the pseudogene TRBV3-2); D is unclear. V shed 3 bases and J shed 4 bases, with 7 bases lying between them. In germline, CDR1 is LGHDT, CDR2 YNNKEL (reference sequence). There are 13 residues in the CDR3. The CDR3 nucleotides are TGTGCCAGCAGCCATCGAGAGGGAAACACCATATATTTT. It yields the protein CASSHREGNTIYF.

V is TRBV6-5 and J is TRBJ1-2; 9 positions match TRBD1. Trimming at V came to 5 bases and at J to 8 bases, leaving 9 bases not matched to a gene. The CDR3 is 14 residues long. The germline gives CDR1 MNHEY, CDR2 SVGAGI. The CDR3 nucleotides read TGTGCCAGCAGTCCCACACAGGGGGCGCTGGGCTACACCTTC. This translates into CASSPTQGALGYTF.

The rearrangement uses TRBV11-2 and TRBJ1-1; 8 nucleotides line up with TRBD1. The CDR3 loop spans 13 amino acids. V was clipped by 5 bases and J by 7 bases; unmatched bases: 6. Looked up from germline, CDR1 is SGHAT and CDR2 is FQNNGV. The DNA of the CDR3 is TGTGCCAGCAGCCTGGACAGGGACATTGAAGCTTTCTTT. Its translation is CASSLDRDIEAFF.

Only a few counts were recorded for this clone. This rearrangement joins TRBV5-1 to TRBJ1-3; TRBD1 aligns across 7 bases. This CDR3 comprises 15 residues. Germline V gene data show CDR1 as SGHRS and CDR2 as YFSETQ. Unmatched junction bases numbered 8, after V lost 5 bases and J lost 3 bases. This CDR3 is CASRMDRYHGNTIYF. In DNA, the CDR3 is TGCGCCAGCAGGATGGACAGGTACCATGGAAACACCATATATTTT.

The J gene is TRBJ2-5, the V gene TRBV5-1; TRBD1 aligns across 11 bases. Germline CDR1 and CDR2: SGHRS and YFSETQ. This CDR3 has 16 residues. The V segment lost 5 bases and the J segment 7 bases; nucleotides outside the gene matches: 13. CDR3 sequence: CASRRWDRGALGTQYF. The DNA for the CDR3 is TGCGCCAGCAGACGTTGGGACAGGGGGGCCTTGGGGACCCAGTACTTC.

This chain joins TRBV2 and TRBJ2-1; perhaps TRBD1 as D (6 bases). The CDR3 loop spans 13 amino acids. With 4 bases removed from V and 10 bases from J, the gap between germline ends came to 14 bases. CDR1 is SNHLY, CDR2 FYNNEI, per germline. CDR3 sequence (DNA): TGTGCCAGCAGTGTAGGACAGACCACGGAGCAGTTCTTC. Translated, it gives CASSVGQTTEQFF.

V gene TRBV5-1 combines with J gene TRBJ2-7, with TRBD1 as a possible D gene (6 bases). Trimming pared 6 bases from V and 2 bases from J, leaving 15 bases between. This CDR3 region has 14 residues. In germline, CDR1 is SGHRS, CDR2 YFSETQ. The CDR3 DNA sequence: TGCGCCAGCAAGCGACAGGTATCCGCCTACGAGCAGTACTTC. Its translation is CASKRQVSAYEQYF.

This clone showed up just a few times. The chain links TRBV28 to TRBJ2-3; 10 nucleotides match TRBD2. J was trimmed by 2 bases and V by 5 bases; bases with no gene match: 7. CDR3 length: 16 amino acids. The germline gives CDR1 MDHEN, CDR2 SYDVKM. The CDR3 is CASSPRTSGFTDTQYF. The CDR3 DNA sequence: TGTGCCAGCAGTCCCAGGACTAGCGGTTTCACAGATACGCAGTATTTT.